These T cell receptor beta chains were read from a single sample in a study of HIV-infected children after antiretroviral therapy interruption. MiXCR, run by TCRdb on the 3' RACE reads, gives a single entry per CDR3 protein. The sample has approximately 89,000 distinct CDR3 sequences; approximately 6.9% are singletons. This material consisted of CD45RA+ CD4+ T cells from PBMCs, pooled from several time points, taken from a donor given antiretroviral therapy, either interrupted or continuous. The receptors stem from a pool of human donors with HIV. Both conserved end residues are part of each CDR3. Fields, in order: J gene, clone size, V gene, CDR3 length, D gene, CDR3 DNA, CDR3 protein. The D gene is left open where the match is weak. Some rows have no size entry. The others give once, few or many, or a class for an expanded clone.

j_gene: TRBJ1-1; abundance: many; v_gene: TRBV5-1; len: 14; d_gene: .; CDR3nt: TGCGCCAGCAGCTTGGAACACTTTAACACTGAAGCTTTCTTT; CDR3aa: CASSLEHFNTEAFF
j_gene: TRBJ2-7; abundance: many; v_gene: TRBV7-3; len: 16; d_gene: TRBD2; CDR3nt: TGTGCCAGCAGCCCTGCGGTAGCGGGGTCTTCCTACGAGCAGTACTTC; CDR3aa: CASSPAVAGSSYEQYF
j_gene: TRBJ2-1; abundance: many; v_gene: TRBV6-1; len: 15; d_gene: .; CDR3nt: TGTGCCACGGGGTCCGGCGCGGGCTCCTACAATGAGCAGTTCTTC; CDR3aa: CATGSGAGSYNEQFF
j_gene: TRBJ2-1; abundance: many; v_gene: TRBV6-2/TRBV6-3; len: 16; d_gene: TRBD2; CDR3nt: TGTGCCAGCAGGGGTAGGGCGGGGGGCGAGTACAATGAGCAGTTCTTC; CDR3aa: CASRGRAGGEYNEQFF
j_gene: TRBJ1-1; abundance: many; v_gene: TRBV30; len: 14; d_gene: .; CDR3nt: TGTGCCTGGAGTGTTTCTGTAGGTATTACTGAAGCTTTCTTT; CDR3aa: CAWSVSVGITEAFF
j_gene: TRBJ1-4; abundance: few; v_gene: TRBV27; len: 16; d_gene: .; CDR3nt: TGTGCCAGCAAGGAGGGAGACGGGGCAACTAATGAAAAACTGTTTTTT; CDR3aa: CASKEGDGATNEKLFF
j_gene: TRBJ2-2; abundance: .; v_gene: TRBV7-2; len: 16; d_gene: TRBD2; CDR3nt: TGTGCCAGCAGCCCCGTGGGAGGGCCAGCACCCGGGGAGCTGTTTTTT; CDR3aa: CASSPVGGPAPGELFF
j_gene: TRBJ2-7; abundance: few; v_gene: TRBV28; len: 16; d_gene: .; CDR3nt: TGTGCCAGCAGGTCCTGGGTAGCGGAGGCGACCTACGAGCAGTACTTC; CDR3aa: CASRSWVAEATYEQYF
j_gene: TRBJ2-6; abundance: many; v_gene: TRBV10-2; len: 15; d_gene: .; CDR3nt: TGCGCCAGCAGTGGCCGTGGCTCTGGGGCCAACGTCCTGACTTTC; CDR3aa: CASSGRGSGANVLTF
j_gene: TRBJ2-3; abundance: many; v_gene: TRBV9; len: 16; d_gene: TRBD1; CDR3nt: TGTGCCAGCAGCGTGTTCGAGGGGGCCGGGTCAGATACGCAGTATTTT; CDR3aa: CASSVFEGAGSDTQYF
j_gene: TRBJ2-1; abundance: many; v_gene: TRBV5-6; len: 17; d_gene: TRBD2; CDR3nt: TGTGCCAGCAGCTTGGAGCGGACTAGCGGGGGTTACAATGAGCAGTTCTTC; CDR3aa: CASSLERTSGGYNEQFF
j_gene: TRBJ2-7; abundance: many; v_gene: TRBV7-2; len: 16; d_gene: TRBD2; CDR3nt: TGTGCCAGCAGCCCCCGCGGGGGGAAAGGCCGGGGCGAGCAGTACTTC; CDR3aa: CASSPRGGKGRGEQYF
j_gene: TRBJ2-5; abundance: many; v_gene: TRBV2; len: 13; d_gene: .; CDR3nt: TGTGCCAGCAGAAGACTAGTCCAAGAGACCCAGTACTTC; CDR3aa: CASRRLVQETQYF
j_gene: TRBJ2-2; abundance: many; v_gene: TRBV11-1; len: 14; d_gene: .; CDR3nt: TGTGCCAGCAGCCTTTTCAGGGCCACCGGGGAGCTGTTTTTT; CDR3aa: CASSLFRATGELFF
j_gene: TRBJ1-2; abundance: few; v_gene: TRBV7-6; len: 15; d_gene: TRBD1; CDR3nt: TGTGCCAGCAGCCAAGGCCGGGACAGAAACTATGGCTACACCTTC; CDR3aa: CASSQGRDRNYGYTF
j_gene: TRBJ1-1; abundance: .; v_gene: TRBV5-1; len: 13; d_gene: .; CDR3nt: TGCGCCAGCAGCCGGGAGGGAGGCACTGAAGCTTTCTTT; CDR3aa: CASSREGGTEAFF
j_gene: TRBJ2-7; abundance: few; v_gene: TRBV12-3/TRBV12-4; len: 14; d_gene: TRBD1; CDR3nt: TGTGCCAGCAGTCGGGACAGCACCTCCTACGAGCAGTACTTC; CDR3aa: CASSRDSTSYEQYF
j_gene: TRBJ2-1; abundance: many; v_gene: TRBV5-1; len: 16; d_gene: TRBD1; CDR3nt: TGCGCCAGCAGTTTAACCACCGGGACAGGTTACAATGAGCAGTTCTTC; CDR3aa: CASSLTTGTGYNEQFF
j_gene: TRBJ1-2; abundance: .; v_gene: TRBV5-8; len: 13; d_gene: .; CDR3nt: TGTGCCAGCAGCCTAACAGGGTGGTATGGCTACACCTTC; CDR3aa: CASSLTGWYGYTF
j_gene: TRBJ2-7; abundance: .; v_gene: TRBV13; len: 15; d_gene: .; CDR3nt: TGTGCCAGCAGCTTAAGTCGAGCGGGTGCCTACGAGCAGTACTTC; CDR3aa: CASSLSRAGAYEQYF
j_gene: TRBJ2-7; abundance: many; v_gene: TRBV5-1; len: 16; d_gene: .; CDR3nt: TGCGCCAGCAGCCTAAGGGACCTACCTCCCTCCTACGAGCAGTACTTC; CDR3aa: CASSLRDLPPSYEQYF
j_gene: TRBJ1-5; abundance: .; v_gene: TRBV27; len: 15; d_gene: .; CDR3nt: TGTGCCAGCAGTTTCCGCCAGAATAGCAATCAGCCCCAGCATTTT; CDR3aa: CASSFRQNSNQPQHF
j_gene: TRBJ1-6; abundance: many; v_gene: TRBV12-3/TRBV12-4; len: 17; d_gene: .; CDR3nt: TGTGCCAGCAGTTTACGGACAGCAATTCCCCTTAATTCACCCCTCCACTTT; CDR3aa: CASSLRTAIPLNSPLHF
j_gene: TRBJ2-1; abundance: few; v_gene: TRBV5-1; len: 16; d_gene: .; CDR3nt: TGCGCCAGCAGCTCAACCCCCGCAGCATCCTACAATGAGCAGTTCTTC; CDR3aa: CASSSTPAASYNEQFF
j_gene: TRBJ2-3; abundance: many; v_gene: TRBV20-1; len: 15; d_gene: .; CDR3nt: TGCAGTGCTAGTTTCCCCTCGCTAAACACAGATACGCAGTATTTT; CDR3aa: CSASFPSLNTDTQYF
j_gene: TRBJ2-6; abundance: few; v_gene: TRBV5-1; len: 17; d_gene: .; CDR3nt: TGCGCCAGCAGCTATGGACAGATAGGATCTGGGGCCAACGTCCTGACTTTC; CDR3aa: CASSYGQIGSGANVLTF
j_gene: TRBJ2-7; abundance: .; v_gene: TRBV10-3; len: 11; d_gene: .; CDR3nt: TGTGCCATGGGTCGGACGTACGAGCAGTACTTC; CDR3aa: CAMGRTYEQYF
j_gene: TRBJ2-1; abundance: many; v_gene: TRBV3-1; len: 11; d_gene: .; CDR3nt: TGTGCCAGCAGCGTTTACAATGAGCAGTTCTTC; CDR3aa: CASSVYNEQFF
j_gene: TRBJ1-1; abundance: many; v_gene: TRBV5-1; len: 15; d_gene: .; CDR3nt: TGCGCCAGCAGCTTGGTCGGGGGCTTAGACACTGAAGCTTTCTTT; CDR3aa: CASSLVGGLDTEAFF
j_gene: TRBJ1-4; abundance: few; v_gene: TRBV2; len: 17; d_gene: .; CDR3nt: TGTGCCAGCAGTGATAGAGGGGTATTAAACGTTGATGAAAAACTGTTTTTT; CDR3aa: CASSDRGVLNVDEKLFF
j_gene: TRBJ2-1; abundance: .; v_gene: TRBV10-3; len: 13; d_gene: TRBD1; CDR3nt: TGTGCCATCAGTGTGAACAGGGGGAATGAGCAGTTCTTC; CDR3aa: CAISVNRGNEQFF
j_gene: TRBJ2-4; abundance: many; v_gene: TRBV15; len: 14; d_gene: .; CDR3nt: TGTGCCACCAGCAGAGATACGACCGGGGGGACAGAATACTTC; CDR3aa: CATSRDTTGGTEYF
j_gene: TRBJ2-5; abundance: many; v_gene: TRBV5-1; len: 17; d_gene: .; CDR3nt: TGCGCCAGCAGCGCAAGCCTGACGAGGGGAGTTGGGGAGACCCAGTACTTC; CDR3aa: CASSASLTRGVGETQYF